This T cell receptor (beta chain) was retrieved from a study of blood T cell repertoires in COVID-19. The wider study: Acute and convalescent COVID-19 samples came from the United States, Italy and Spain. The analysed material was cDNA or gDNA that came from T cells, B-cell-depleted T cells, or PBMCs.

How the authors handled the data: Amplification of reference gene primers was used by the study to estimate nucleated cell counts. Clones were sequenced by immunoSEQ multiplex PCR, and TCRdb holds only the in-frame ones, with some missing. That table supplies the V and J calls and clone size; D and trimming were determined from the DNA. The table has 150,000 to 200,000 clones, roughly 88% seen once. The sequence was obtained from an elderly woman with acute or convalescent COVID-19. The specimen was peripheral blood.

The CDR3 DNA is TGTGCCAGCAGTGAATGGCAGGGGTCCTACAATGAGCAGTTCTTC. This codes for CASSEWQGSYNEQFF. This chain uses TRBV6-1 with TRBJ2-1, with D maybe TRBD1 (6 bases). Germline V lookup: CDR1 MNHNS, CDR2 SASEGT. Trimming shortened V by 2 bases and J by 1 base, and 9 bases separated the two germline ends. The CDR3 sequence is 15 residues long.